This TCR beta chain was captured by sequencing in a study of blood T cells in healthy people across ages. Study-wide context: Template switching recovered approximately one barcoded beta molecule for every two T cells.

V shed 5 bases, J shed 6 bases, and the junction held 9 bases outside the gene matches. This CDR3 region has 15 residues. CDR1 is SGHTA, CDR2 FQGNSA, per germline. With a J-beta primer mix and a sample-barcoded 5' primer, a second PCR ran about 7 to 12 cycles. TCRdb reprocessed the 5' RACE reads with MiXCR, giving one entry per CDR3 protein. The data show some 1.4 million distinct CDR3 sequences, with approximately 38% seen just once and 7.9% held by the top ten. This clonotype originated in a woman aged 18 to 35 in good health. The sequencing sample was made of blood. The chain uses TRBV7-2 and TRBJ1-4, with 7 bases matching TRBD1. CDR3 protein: CASSLRQGRHEKLFF. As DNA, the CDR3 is TGTGCCAGCAGCCTCCGACAGGGAAGACATGAAAAACTGTTTTTT.